This TCR beta chain was obtained from a study of T-cell reconstitution after alpha-beta-depleted transplantation in children. Findings of the study overall: By one year post-transplant, T-cell counts and diversity largely arose from T cells that were newly produced.

TCRbeta library preparation incorporated unique molecular identifiers. TCRdb re-called the PCR reads through MiXCR, storing one row per CDR3 protein. The data hold some 350,000 distinct CDR3 sequences, with 16% observed a single time. This CDR3 is 14 amino acids long. This clonotype was counted a few times. Antigen unknown. Given a much more abundant clone one base away, this may be a read error. Sequenced here: PBMCs, mostly from graft donor cells, sampled 360 days after TCRalphabeta/CD19-depleted stem cell transplant. The rearrangement links TRBV12-3 or TRBV12-4 to TRBJ2-7, with D possibly matching TRBD1 (5 bases). The sequence derives from a male patient between 2 and 15 years old who had a stem cell transplant for acute lymphoblastic leukemia, so the T cells may come from the graft donor. This CDR3 is CASSLRRVPYKQYF. In DNA, the CDR3 is TGTGCCAGCAGTTTACGCAGGGTCCCCTACAAGCAGTACTTC.